This T cell receptor (beta chain) was identified during a study of blood T cell repertoires in COVID-19. Turning to the study itself: COVID-19 samples collected from the United States, Italy and Spain covered acute and convalescent phases. In each case, the material was cDNA or gDNA derived from T cells, B-cell-depleted T cells, or PBMCs.

CDR3 length equals 12 residues. Per germline, CDR1 MNHEY and CDR2 SVGAGI. After removal of 7 bases from V and 9 bases from J, the junction contained 9 bases not matched to a gene. Per the study methods: From reference gene primer amplification, estimates of nucleated cell counts were derived. The assay was immunoSEQ multiplex PCR, and TCRdb's table has in-frame clones only and misses some. That table gives V, J and clone size, and the DNA gave D and trimming. Among approximately 190,000 clones listed, more than 70% were seen once. This sequence joins TRBV6-5 and TRBJ2-7; 7 positions agree with TRBD1. The sequence came from a man between 40 and 49 years old with active or convalescent COVID-19. Sequencing input: peripheral blood. CDR3 region: CASTPGQDRQYF. The CDR3 coding sequence is TGTGCCAGCACACCAGGACAGGACCGGCAGTACTTC.